This TCR beta chain was observed in a study of CD8 T cells in ankylosing spondylitis. 5'-RACE, quantitative and with molecular barcodes, yielded the TCR beta libraries. TCRdb recomputed calls from the 5' RACE reads with MiXCR, one row per CDR3 protein. Here the sample spans fewer than 400,000 distinct CDR3 sequences, 14% to 15% being singletons. The CDR3 runs 15 residues. CDR1 and CDR2 (germline): SGHTS, YDEGEE. With 1 base removed from V and 0 bases from J, the gap between germline ends came to 9 bases. The clonotype comes from a male donor with ankylosing spondylitis or in good health (not recorded which). The chain joins TRBV5-8 to TRBJ2-3; D is perhaps TRBD1 or TRBD2 (6 bases each). The sample consisted of blood, either unsorted or a sorted T cell fraction (not recorded which). The CDR3 region is CASSLQGTSTDTQYF. Here the CDR3 DNA reads TGTGCCAGCAGCTTGCAGGGGACTAGCACAGATACGCAGTATTTT.